This T cell receptor (beta chain) appears in the sequencing data of a study of blood T cells in healthy people across ages. V lost 2 bases, J lost 1 base, and 12 bases lay in between. Per germline, CDR1 SGDLS and CDR2 YYNGEE. The length of the CDR3 is 15 residues. Primed by a sample-barcoded 5' primer and a J-beta primer mix, a second PCR proceeded for 7 to 11 cycles. MiXCR was run by TCRdb on the 5' RACE reads, yielding one entry per CDR3 protein. Of 1.8 million or so distinct CDR3 sequences listed, 39% are singletons. This sequence joins TRBV9 and TRBJ2-5; no definite D call. The sequenced sample consisted of blood. This sequence originates from a human donor in good health. The chain's CDR3 is CASSVQPSFQETQYF. DNA of the CDR3: TGTGCCAGCAGCGTCCAGCCGAGCTTCCAAGAGACCCAGTACTTC. The complete variable domain, with remaining parts taken from reference TRBV9 and TRBJ2-5, reads DSGVTQTPKHLITATGQRVTLRCSPRSGDLSVYWYQQSLDQGLQFLIQYYNGEERAKGNILERFSAQQFPDLHSELNLSSLELGDSALYFCASSVQPSFQETQYFGPGTRLLVL.